This T cell receptor beta chain was sequenced during a study of cytomegalovirus exposure and HLA in healthy donors. Per germline, CDR1 SGHRS and CDR2 YFSETQ. This CDR3 region has 14 residues. V lost 0 bases and J lost 7, with 14 bases in between. Profiling relied on immunoSEQ multiplex PCR, and the TCRdb table lists in-frame clones only, not all of them. Among about 260,000 clones listed, about 92% were seen once. Sample: PBMCs. The chain has TRBV5-1 and TRBJ2-7, with D perhaps TRBD1 or TRBD2 (5 bases each). This receptor was identified in a woman in her twenties or thirties in good health and CMV-seronegative. The CDR3 reads CASSLVPGPREQYF. The CDR3 DNA sequence: TGCGCCAGCAGCTTGGTCCCGGGACCGAGGGAGCAGTACTTC.